These 32 T cell receptor beta chains originate from one sample sequenced in a study of blood T cell repertoires in COVID-19. Some clones are missing from TCRdb's copy, which holds only in-frame ones; the method was immunoSEQ multiplex PCR. The repertoire holds roughly 100,000 clones, approximately 84% seen once, with 8.5% to 12% in the top ten. The sample was peripheral blood. The source is a man between 65 and 85 years old with acute or convalescent COVID-19.

The V and J genes are TRBV18 and TRBJ1-5; D gene unclear. CDR1 is KGHSH, CDR2 LQKENI, per germline. The V and J ends lost 8 bases and 1 base respectively, with 9 bases between them. This CDR3 has 13 residues. The CDR3 region has the DNA TGTGCCAGCCGGGGAGGGAGCAATCAGCCCCAGCATTTT. It yields the protein CASRGGSNQPQHF.

V usage is TRBV28 and J usage is TRBJ1-2; D remains unclear. Germline CDR1 MDHEN, CDR2 SYDVKM. Trimming shortened V by 3 bases and J by 3 bases, and 14 bases separated the two germline ends. The CDR3 spans 15 residues. The CDR3 region has the DNA TGTGCCAGCAGTTTGGGAGGGAACATTCACTATGGCTACACCTTC. Translating it yields CASSLGGNIHYGYTF.

This rearrangement joins TRBV3-1 (or the pseudogene TRBV3-2) to TRBJ1-1; D not certain. Deletions cut 4 bases from V and 3 bases from J, with 6 bases between. This CDR3 is 12 amino acids long. Germline V CDR1 and CDR2: LGHDT, YNNKEL (reference sequence). CDR3 sequence reads: CASSPTDTEAFF. DNA of the CDR3: TGTGCCAGCAGCCCAACAGACACTGAAGCTTTCTTT.

The genes are TRBV12-3 or TRBV12-4 and TRBJ1-3; unclear D gene. The CDR3 has 12 residues. V was shortened by 5 bases and J by 5 bases, with 7 bases between the two germline ends. The CDR3 reads CASSTTRNTIYF. The CDR3 DNA is TGTGCCAGCAGTACGACTCGAAACACCATATATTTT.

J is TRBJ2-2 and V is TRBV5-4; the match to TRBD2 covers 7 bases. V gave up 3 bases and J gave up 1 base; unmatched junction bases: 3. Germline lookup yields CDR1 SGHNT and CDR2 YYREEE (reference sequence). This CDR3 has 15 amino acids. CDR3: CASSSSGVNTGELFF. CDR3 nucleotides: TGTGCCAGCAGCTCAAGCGGGGTGAACACCGGGGAGCTGTTTTTT.

The sample holds a few counts of this clone. DNA for the CDR3: TGTGCCAGCAGACCAACTCTGACCGGGGAGCTGTTTTTT. Amino acid sequence: CASRPTLTGELFF. The V and J genes are TRBV6-4 and TRBJ2-2, with D unresolved. Trimming took 6 bases from V and 5 from J, leaving 10 bases between them. CDR1 MRHNA and CDR2 SNTAGT come from the germline V gene. The CDR3 extends over 13 amino acids.

The chain combines TRBV30 with TRBJ2-7, with 8 positions matching TRBD1. Germline loops: CDR1 GTSNPN, CDR2 SVGIG (reference sequence). This CDR3 is 11 amino acids long. The junction had 6 bases not matched to a gene; V was cut back by 5 bases and J by 9 bases. The CDR3 loop reads CAWGTGYLQYF. The CDR3, as DNA: TGTGCCTGGGGGACAGGATATTTGCAGTACTTC.

This chain connects TRBV19 to TRBJ1-2; no definite D call. This CDR3 has 13 amino acids. The germline CDR1 and CDR2 sequences are LNHDA and SQIVND (reference sequence). V lost 3 bases, J lost 5 bases, and 10 bases lay in between. The CDR3 spells CASSMEGIYGYTF. The CDR3 region has the DNA TGTGCCAGTAGTATGGAGGGAATTTATGGCTACACCTTC. The whole variable domain, filled in from reference TRBV19 and TRBJ1-2, reads DGGITQSPKYLFRKEGQNVTLSCEQNLNHDAMYWYRQDPGQGLRLIYYSQIVNDFQKGDIAEGYSVSREKKESFPLTVTSAQKNPTAFYLCASSMEGIYGYTFGSGTRLTVV.

The chain is built from TRBV29-1 and TRBJ2-5; D is unresolved. V lost 3 bases, J lost 1 base, and 12 bases lay in between. CDR3 length: 14 amino acids. Germline-derived CDR1 and CDR2 are SQVTM and ANQGSEA. CDR3 sequence: CSVEGRLIQETQYF. CDR3 DNA sequence: TGCAGCGTTGAGGGCCGGCTAATCCAAGAGACCCAGTACTTC.

The rearrangement links TRBV19 to TRBJ1-2; no firm D call. From germline, CDR1 is LNHDA and CDR2 SQIVND (reference sequence). This CDR3 contains 14 residues. V was cut by 3 bases and J by 5 bases, with 13 bases left in between. The DNA for the CDR3 is TGTGCCAGTAGTATTCAATCTGGAGGGTATGGCTACACCTTC. Amino acid sequence: CASSIQSGGYGYTF. The variable domain in full, with the rest retrieved from reference TRBV19 and TRBJ1-2, is DGGITQSPKYLFRKEGQNVTLSCEQNLNHDAMYWYRQDPGQGLRLIYYSQIVNDFQKGDIAEGYSVSREKKESFPLTVTSAQKNPTAFYLCASSIQSGGYGYTFGSGTRLTVV.

The chain couples TRBV3-1 (or the pseudogene TRBV3-2) to TRBJ1-3; 7 bases align to TRBD1. From germline, CDR1 is LGHDT and CDR2 YNNKEL (reference sequence). The CDR3 is 12 residues long. V lost 6 bases, J lost 4 bases, and 0 bases stayed unmatched. For the CDR3, the DNA is TGTGCCAGCAGAGGGGGCGGAAACACCATATATTTT. It encodes CASRGGGNTIYF.

This sequence joins TRBV7-9 and TRBJ2-2; 7 nucleotides line up with TRBD2. The V segment lost 2 bases and the J segment 12 bases; nucleotides outside the gene matches: 3. CDR1 SEHNR and CDR2 FQNEAQ come from the germline V gene (reference sequence). The CDR3 runs to 12 residues. The CDR3 loop reads CASSLRGDKLFF. The CDR3 DNA reads TGTGCCAGCAGCTTACGGGGGGATAAGCTGTTTTTT.

This rearrangement joins TRBV29-1 to TRBJ2-7; 11 bases align to TRBD2. The germline CDR1 and CDR2 sequences are SQVTM and ANQGSEA. The CDR3 consists of 18 residues. After removal of 5 bases from V and 3 bases from J, the junction contained 18 bases not matched to a gene. The CDR3 DNA is TGCAGCGTTCACCCCGGAAGCAACCGACTAGCGGGGAGCTACGAGCAGTACTTC. Translation gives CSVHPGSNRLAGSYEQYF.

The chain has TRBV7-2 and TRBJ2-3; a possible D gene is TRBD1 (5 bases). Germline loops: CDR1 SGHTA, CDR2 FQGNSA. With 5 bases removed from V and 1 base from J, the gap between germline ends came to 10 bases. CDR3 length equals 14 residues. The CDR3: CASSQGPGTDTQYF. Written as DNA, the CDR3 is TGTGCCAGCAGCCAGGGCCCGGGCACAGATACGCAGTATTTT. The full variable domain, in which reference TRBV7-2 and TRBJ2-3 provide the parts outside the CDR3, is GAGVSQSPSNKVTEKGKDVELRCDPISGHTALYWYRQSLGQGLEFLIYFQGNSAPDKSGLPSDRFSAERTGGSVSTLTIQRTQQEDSAVYLCASSQGPGTDTQYFGPGTRLTVL.

The genes are TRBV9 and TRBJ2-1; 8 nucleotides match TRBD2. V gave up 5 bases and J gave up 7 bases; unmatched junction bases: 5. The CDR3 runs 13 residues. Germline lookup yields CDR1 SGDLS and CDR2 YYNGEE. The CDR3 region is CASSPGLENEQFF. For the CDR3, the DNA is TGTGCCAGCAGTCCGGGACTAGAGAATGAGCAGTTCTTC. Drawing the rest from reference TRBV9 and TRBJ2-1, the complete variable domain is DSGVTQTPKHLITATGQRVTLRCSPRSGDLSVYWYQQSLDQGLQFLIQYYNGEERAKGNILERFSAQQFPDLHSELNLSSLELGDSALYFCASSPGLENEQFFGPGTRLTVL.

CDR3 nucleotides: TGTGCCAGCCGGTTCAGGGGGTCGGACACTGAAGCTTTCTTT. Translated: CASRFRGSDTEAFF. V is TRBV2 and J is TRBJ1-1; 7 positions match TRBD1. The trim removed 8 bases at V and 3 bases at J, leaving 9 bases unmatched. This CDR3 has 14 residues. Germline V lookup: CDR1 SNHLY, CDR2 FYNNEI.

The chain combines TRBV7-2 with TRBJ2-1, with 8 positions matching TRBD2. Germline values: CDR1 SGHTA, CDR2 FQGNSA. The CDR3 is 16 residues long. The J segment lost 5 bases and the V segment lost 3 bases, leaving 9 bases of the junction unmatched. The CDR3 DNA reads TGTGCCAGCAGCTTCCTCAGCGGGAGTACGAACAATGAGCAGTTCTTC. Its translation is CASSFLSGSTNNEQFF. The full variable domain, rest sourced from reference TRBV7-2 and TRBJ2-1, is GAGVSQSPSNKVTEKGKDVELRCDPISGHTALYWYRQSLGQGLEFLIYFQGNSAPDKSGLPSDRFSAERTGGSVSTLTIQRTQQEDSAVYLCASSFLSGSTNNEQFFGPGTRLTVL.

The rearrangement links TRBV7-3 to TRBJ1-3; D gene unclear. Germline assignment: CDR1 SGHTA and CDR2 FQGTGA. Trimming cost V 5 bases and J 1 base, with 12 bases left between them. The CDR3 covers 15 residues. The CDR3 sequence is CASSLTTGSGNTIYF. CDR3 in DNA: TGTGCCAGCAGCCTCACTACCGGGTCTGGAAACACCATATATTTT. The full variable domain, in which reference TRBV7-3 and TRBJ1-3 provide the parts outside the CDR3, is GAGVSQTPSNKVTEKGKYVELRCDPISGHTALYWYRQSLGQGPEFLIYFQGTGAADDSGLPNDRFFAVRPEGSVSTLKIQRTERGDSAVYLCASSLTTGSGNTIYFGEGSWLTVV.

The chain employs TRBV5-5 and TRBJ2-5; a possible D gene is TRBD2 (5 bases). The CDR3 runs to 12 residues. From germline, CDR1 is SGHKS and CDR2 YYEKEE (reference sequence). V was clipped by 7 bases and J by 3 bases, with 10 bases between them. The CDR3 reads CASSREEETQYF. In nucleotides, the CDR3 is TGTGCCAGCTCCCGGGAAGAAGAGACCCAGTACTTC.

This sequence joins TRBV28 and TRBJ1-2, with D tentatively TRBD1 (6 bases). The CDR3 spans 14 residues. From germline, CDR1 is MDHEN and CDR2 SYDVKM. Trimming pared 1 base from V and 6 bases from J, leaving 12 bases between. The CDR3: CASSLFSGVDGYTF. The CDR3 nucleotides are TGTGCCAGCAGTTTATTCTCAGGGGTGGATGGCTACACCTTC.

V and J are TRBV19 and TRBJ2-1; 9 positions agree with TRBD2. CDR1 and CDR2 (germline): LNHDA, SQIVND (reference sequence). The CDR3 sequence is 14 residues long. V trimming: 3 bases; J trimming: 5 bases; junction bases outside the gene matches: 2. CDR3 in DNA: TGTGCCAGTAGTATCCTAGCGGGGAACAATGAGCAGTTCTTC. Translation gives CASSILAGNNEQFF.

The gene calls are TRBV5-1 and TRBJ1-6; TRBD1 might be the D (6 bases). The germline V gene has CDR1 SGHRS and CDR2 YFSETQ. The ends were cut back, 4 bases at V and 0 bases at J, with 11 bases in the middle. The CDR3 is 16 amino acids. In DNA, the CDR3 is TGCGCCAGCAGCCCTAACAGGGACTCCTATAATTCACCCCTCCACTTT. This gives the protein CASSPNRDSYNSPLHF.

The chain carries TRBV11-2 and TRBJ2-1; no definite D call. CDR1 SGHAT and CDR2 FQNNGV come from the germline V gene. With 5 bases removed from V and 1 base from J, the gap between germline ends came to 9 bases. The CDR3 length is 14 residues. The CDR3 is CASSPPTSYNEQFF. For the CDR3, the DNA is TGTGCCAGCAGCCCGCCCACTTCCTACAATGAGCAGTTCTTC.

This sequence joins TRBV24-1 and TRBJ2-5, with 14 bases identical to TRBD2. CDR1 and CDR2 (germline): KGHDR, SFDVKD. The CDR3 is made up of 18 amino acids. After removal of 4 bases from V and 5 bases from J, the junction contained 11 bases not matched to a gene. The chain's CDR3 is CATSDPTGTSGSSETQYF. Written as DNA, the CDR3 is TGTGCCACCAGTGACCCGACGGGGACTAGCGGGAGTTCGGAGACCCAGTACTTC.

V is TRBV5-1 and J is TRBJ2-7; 13 bases are a match to TRBD2. Germline CDR1 SGHRS, CDR2 YFSETQ. The V segment lost 4 bases and the J segment 2 bases; nucleotides outside the gene matches: 3. The CDR3 has 15 residues. The CDR3 spells CASSPGTSGTYEQYF. The CDR3 coding sequence is TGCGCCAGCAGCCCCGGGACTAGCGGGACCTACGAGCAGTACTTC.

This chain uses TRBV27 with TRBJ1-5, with D possibly matching TRBD1 (6 bases). The length of the CDR3 is 15 residues. The V end lost 6 bases, the J end lost 2 bases, and 14 bases lay between the germline ends. The germline CDR1 and CDR2 sequences are MNHEY and SMNVEV (reference sequence). The CDR3 reads CASRQGKKGNQPQHF. The CDR3, as DNA: TGTGCCAGCAGACAGGGTAAGAAGGGCAATCAGCCCCAGCATTTT.

The CDR3 here is CSASGGAGSGYTF. The CDR3 DNA reads as TGCAGTGCTAGTGGGGGCGCCGGCTCTGGCTACACCTTC. This chain links TRBV20-1 with TRBJ1-2; D perhaps matches TRBD1 (6 bases). Per germline, CDR1 DFQATT and CDR2 SNEGSKA (reference sequence). V was cut by 3 bases and J by 7 bases, with 15 bases left in between. The CDR3 length is 13 residues.

The chain has TRBV18 and TRBJ2-2; tentative D call: TRBD2 (5 bases). Germline V gives CDR1 KGHSH, CDR2 LQKENI. The CDR3 extends over 14 amino acids. Trimming cost V 3 bases and J 2 bases, with 7 bases left between them. The CDR3 nucleotides are TGTGCCAGCTCACCCCCGGGAAACACCGGGGAGCTGTTTTTT. Amino acids: CASSPPGNTGELFF.

The chain joins TRBV2 to TRBJ1-2; the match to TRBD1 covers 7 bases. The ends lost 1 base at V and 8 bases at J; junction bases unmatched: 7. There are 14 residues in the CDR3. CDR1 SNHLY and CDR2 FYNNEI come from the germline V gene. CDR3 coding DNA: TGTGCCAGCAGTGAAGAAGGGGGCGGTTACGGCTACACCTTC. As protein: CASSEEGGGYGYTF.

The rearrangement links TRBV28 to TRBJ1-6; no firm D call. The V end lost 5 bases, the J end lost 12 bases, and 8 bases lay between the germline ends. Looked up from germline, CDR1 is MDHEN and CDR2 is SYDVKM. The CDR3 runs 11 residues. Here the CDR3 reads CASSTGRPLHF. The CDR3 DNA reads TGTGCCAGCAGTACGGGAAGACCCCTCCACTTT.

The rearrangement joins TRBV19 to TRBJ1-4; D remains ambiguous. V gave up 2 bases and J gave up 6 bases, with 13 bases separating them. In germline, CDR1 is LNHDA, CDR2 SQIVND (reference sequence). The CDR3 runs to 15 residues. CDR3 region: CASSILRGRDEKLFF. DNA of the CDR3: TGTGCCAGTAGTATACTACGAGGGAGAGATGAAAAACTGTTTTTT.

This chain joins TRBV29-1 and TRBJ2-5; 8 bases are shared with TRBD1. The germline V gene has CDR1 SQVTM and CDR2 ANQGSEA. Losses at the gene ends were 3 bases for V and 5 bases for J; bases not matched to a gene: 5. The CDR3 runs to 13 residues. In DNA form, the CDR3 reads TGCAGCGTTGATTCCAGGACAGGGGAGACCCAGTACTTC. It encodes CSVDSRTGETQYF.